This entry lists 8 T cell receptor beta chains sequenced from one sample in a study of CD8 T cells in ankylosing spondylitis. TCRdb re-derived calls from the 5' RACE reads in MiXCR, one entry per CDR3 protein. Here the sample spans under 250,000 distinct CDR3 sequences, more than 25% being singletons. Sequencing input: blood, either unsorted or a sorted T cell fraction (not recorded which). These receptors were collected from a male donor with ankylosing spondylitis or in good health (not recorded which).

The chain carries TRBV5-1 and TRBJ2-3; the match to TRBD2 covers 9 bases. CDR3 length: 16 residues. The junction had 7 bases not matched to a gene; V was cut back by 3 bases and J by 2 bases. Germline V lookup: CDR1 SGHRS, CDR2 YFSETQ. The CDR3 nucleotides read TGCGCCAGCAGCTCCCAGCGGGGGGCCGCCACAGATACGCAGTATTTT. Translated, it gives CASSSQRGAATDTQYF. Full variable domain (rest looked up from reference TRBV5-1 and TRBJ2-3): KAGVTQTPRYLIKTRGQQVTLSCSPISGHRSVSWYQQTPGQGLQFLFEYFSETQRNKGNFPGRFSGRQFSNSRSEMNVSTLELGDSALYLCASSSQRGAATDTQYFGPGTRLTVL.

The chain has TRBV12-3 or TRBV12-4 and TRBJ1-1; D might be TRBD1 (6 bases). The CDR3 runs to 15 residues. Trimming took off 1 base at V and 3 bases at J, with 12 bases between the two ends. This CDR3 is CASSLGDIRYTEAFF. CDR3 DNA sequence: TGTGCCAGCAGTTTAGGGGACATCCGCTACACTGAAGCTTTCTTT.

The gene calls are TRBV6-5 and TRBJ2-1, with 9 nucleotides matching TRBD1. The CDR3 is 18 residues long. V lost 2 bases to trimming and J lost 4 bases; unmatched junction nucleotides: 12. Germline assignment: CDR1 MNHEY and CDR2 SVGAGI. This chain's CDR3 is CASSYEWPGQGGYNEQFF. In DNA form, the CDR3 reads TGTGCCAGCAGTTACGAATGGCCGGGACAGGGTGGTTACAATGAGCAGTTCTTC.

The chain is built from TRBV18 and TRBJ2-1; D call uncertain. This CDR3 region has 14 residues. Germline CDR1 KGHSH, CDR2 LQKENI. Trimming left V 4 bases short and J 2 bases short, with 9 bases between. DNA of the CDR3: TGTGCCAGCTCACTCCCCCAGACCTACAATGAGCAGTTCTTC. Its translation: CASSLPQTYNEQFF.

This clonotype was seen only a few times. The J gene is TRBJ2-1, the V gene TRBV10-3, with 9 nucleotides matching TRBD2. J was trimmed by 7 bases and V by 4 bases; bases with no gene match: 11. Germline V lookup: CDR1 ENHRY, CDR2 SYGVKD. This CDR3 has 16 residues. The CDR3 here is CAISVQTSGVRNEQFF. The CDR3 coding sequence is TGTGCCATCAGTGTCCAGACTAGCGGAGTCAGAAATGAGCAGTTCTTC.

There are a few counts of this clonotype. The chain carries TRBV10-3 and TRBJ2-1; 12 bases fit TRBD1. The ends lost 7 bases at V and 9 bases at J; junction bases unmatched: 7. CDR1 is ENHRY and CDR2 is SYGVKD in the germline V gene. This CDR3 has 14 amino acids. The CDR3 here is CAITPGQGATEQFF. CDR3 sequence (DNA): TGTGCCATCACTCCGGGACAGGGGGCGACTGAGCAGTTCTTC.

This clonotype was seen more than once but under ten times. The chain recombines TRBV20-1 with TRBJ2-7; 9 nucleotides agree with TRBD1. This CDR3 comprises 14 residues. J gave up 1 base and V 5 bases, and 6 bases lay outside the gene matches. Germline CDR1 DFQATT, CDR2 SNEGSKA (reference sequence). In nucleotides, the CDR3 is TGCAGTGCTGTCGAGACAGGGGGATCCTACGAGCAGTACTTC. As protein: CSAVETGGSYEQYF.

The genes are TRBV12-3 or TRBV12-4 and TRBJ2-2; the match to TRBD1 covers 7 bases. V dropped 6 bases and J dropped 4; count of bases not matched to a gene: 8. The length of the CDR3 is 15 residues. The CDR3 bases are TGTGCCAGCAGATCGGAGACAGGGTCCACCGGGGAGCTGTTTTTT. Its translation is CASRSETGSTGELFF.